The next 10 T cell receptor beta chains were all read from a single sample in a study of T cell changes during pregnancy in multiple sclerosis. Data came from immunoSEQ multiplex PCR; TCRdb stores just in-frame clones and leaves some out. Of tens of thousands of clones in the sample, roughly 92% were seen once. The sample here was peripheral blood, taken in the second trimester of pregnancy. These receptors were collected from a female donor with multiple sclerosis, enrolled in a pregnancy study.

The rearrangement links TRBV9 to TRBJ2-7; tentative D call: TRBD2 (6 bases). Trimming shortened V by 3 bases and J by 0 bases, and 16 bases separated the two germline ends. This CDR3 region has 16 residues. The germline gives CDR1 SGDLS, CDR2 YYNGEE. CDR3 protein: CASSGAGTLASYEQYF. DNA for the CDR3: TGTGCCAGCAGCGGAGCCGGGACTCTCGCCTCCTACGAGCAGTACTTC.

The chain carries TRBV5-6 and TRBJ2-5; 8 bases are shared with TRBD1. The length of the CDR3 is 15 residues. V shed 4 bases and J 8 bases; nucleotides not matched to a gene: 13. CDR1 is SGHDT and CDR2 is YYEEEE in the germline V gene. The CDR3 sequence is CASSRDPGTGVTQYF. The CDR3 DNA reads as TGTGCCAGCAGCAGGGATCCCGGGACAGGAGTAACCCAGTACTTC.

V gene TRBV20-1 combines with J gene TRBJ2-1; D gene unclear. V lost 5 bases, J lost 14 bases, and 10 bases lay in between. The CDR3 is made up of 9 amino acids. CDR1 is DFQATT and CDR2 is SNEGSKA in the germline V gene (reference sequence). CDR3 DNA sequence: TGCAGTGCTCTCAACAAAGAGTTCTTC. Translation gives CSALNKEFF.

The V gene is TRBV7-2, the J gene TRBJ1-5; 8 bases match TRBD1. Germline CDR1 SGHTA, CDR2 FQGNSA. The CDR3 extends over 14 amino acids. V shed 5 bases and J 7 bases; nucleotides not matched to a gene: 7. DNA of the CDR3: TGTGCCAGCAGCGCCGACAGGGGATTCCAGCCCCAGCATTTT. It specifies CASSADRGFQPQHF.

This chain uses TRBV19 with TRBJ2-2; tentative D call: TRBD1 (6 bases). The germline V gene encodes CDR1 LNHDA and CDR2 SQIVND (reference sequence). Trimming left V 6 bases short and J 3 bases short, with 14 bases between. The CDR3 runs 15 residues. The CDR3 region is CASSNPTGHTGELFF. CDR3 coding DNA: TGTGCCAGTAGCAACCCGACAGGTCACACCGGGGAGCTGTTTTTT.

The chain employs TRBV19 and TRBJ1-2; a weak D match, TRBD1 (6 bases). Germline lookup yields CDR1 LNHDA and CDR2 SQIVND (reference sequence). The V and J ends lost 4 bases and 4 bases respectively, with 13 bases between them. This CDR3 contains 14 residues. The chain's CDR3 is CASSRQDSLYGYTF. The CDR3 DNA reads TGTGCCAGTAGTAGACAGGATTCGCTCTATGGCTACACCTTC.

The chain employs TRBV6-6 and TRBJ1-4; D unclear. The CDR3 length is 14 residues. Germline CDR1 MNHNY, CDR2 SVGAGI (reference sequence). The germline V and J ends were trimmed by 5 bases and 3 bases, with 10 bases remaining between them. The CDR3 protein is CASSRQAANEKLFF. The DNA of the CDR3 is TGTGCCAGCAGTCGTCAAGCGGCTAATGAAAAACTGTTTTTT.

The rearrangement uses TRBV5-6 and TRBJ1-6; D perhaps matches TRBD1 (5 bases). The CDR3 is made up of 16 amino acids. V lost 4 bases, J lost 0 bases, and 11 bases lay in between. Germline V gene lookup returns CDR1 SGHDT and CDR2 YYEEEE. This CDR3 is CASSVAGGSYNSPLHF. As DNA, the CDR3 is TGTGCCAGCAGCGTGGCCGGGGGCTCCTATAATTCACCCCTCCACTTT. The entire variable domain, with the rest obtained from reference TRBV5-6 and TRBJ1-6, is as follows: DAGVTQSPTHLIKTRGQQVTLRCSPKSGHDTVSWYQQALGQGPQFIFQYYEEEERQRGNFPDRFSGHQFPNYSSELNVNALLLGDSALYLCASSVAGGSYNSPLHFGNGTRLTVT.

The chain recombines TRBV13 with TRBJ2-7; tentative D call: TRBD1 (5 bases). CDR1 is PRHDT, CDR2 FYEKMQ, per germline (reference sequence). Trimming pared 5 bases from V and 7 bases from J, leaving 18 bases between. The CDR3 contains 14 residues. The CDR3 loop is CASSVGHSPGEQYF. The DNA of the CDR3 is TGTGCCAGCAGCGTTGGACACTCCCCAGGGGAGCAGTACTTC. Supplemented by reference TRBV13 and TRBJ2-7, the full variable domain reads AAGVIQSPRHLIKEKRETATLKCYPIPRHDTVYWYQQGPGQDPQFLISFYEKMQSDKGSIPDRFSAQQFSDYHSELNMSSLELGDSALYFCASSVGHSPGEQYFGPGTRLTVT.

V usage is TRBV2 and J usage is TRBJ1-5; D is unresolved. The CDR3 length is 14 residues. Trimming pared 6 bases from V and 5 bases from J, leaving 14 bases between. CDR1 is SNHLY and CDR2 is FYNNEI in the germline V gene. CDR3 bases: TGTGCCAGCAGGGGCACACGGTCGGATCAGCCCCAGCATTTT. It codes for CASRGTRSDQPQHF.